The 5 T cell receptor beta chains below come from one sample, sequenced in a study of sequential checkpoint blockade in melanoma. Measured with immunoSEQ multiplex PCR; TCRdb has only the in-frame clones, and not every one. Among about 11,000 clones listed, approximately 30% were seen once. Indicated treatment: randomized to nivolumab then ipilimumab (arm A) or the reverse (arm B). Sequencing was performed on tumor tissue (inferred from file names), taken from a patient given nivolumab and ipilimumab in sequence. These receptors were obtained from a human donor with melanoma.

In this sample, this clone turned up a few times. The rearrangement uses TRBV18 and TRBJ1-3, with D hard to call. The germline V gene encodes CDR1 KGHSH and CDR2 LQKENI. CDR3 size: 17 residues. Between the trimmed V and J ends, which lost 6 bases and 0 bases, there was a span of 18 bases. CDR3 DNA sequence: TGTGCCAGCTCGAACTTACAAGCTGGGGACTCTGGAAACACCATATATTTT. Translation gives CASSNLQAGDSGNTIYF.

By share of the sample, this clone is medium-sized (0.01 to 0.1%). J is TRBJ2-1 and V is TRBV9; D remains ambiguous. The V end was cut by 0 bases, the J end by 6 bases, with 10 bases between. CDR1 and CDR2 (germline): SGDLS, YYNGEE. There are 14 residues in the CDR3. The CDR3 sequence is CASSVGQVGNEQFF. The DNA for the CDR3 is TGTGCCAGCAGCGTAGGGCAGGTGGGCAATGAGCAGTTCTTC.

This clone has a handful of counts. The CDR3 spells CASSASQETQYF. The CDR3 DNA reads TGTGCCAGTAGTGCCAGCCAAGAGACCCAGTACTTC. This rearrangement joins TRBV19 to TRBJ2-5; D ambiguous. The CDR3 runs to 12 residues. Germline-derived CDR1 and CDR2 are LNHDA and SQIVND (reference sequence). V lost 5 bases, J lost 1 base, and 5 bases lay in between.

The V and J genes are TRBV6-8 and TRBJ2-2; a weak D match, TRBD2 (6 bases). The CDR3 spans 15 residues. Looked up from germline, CDR1 is MNHGY and CDR2 is SAAAGT. The ends were cut back, 10 bases at V and 0 bases at J, with 15 bases in the middle. The CDR3: CATLPGTSNTGELFF. In DNA, the CDR3 is TGTGCCACCCTCCCCGGGACTTCGAACACCGGGGAGCTGTTTTTT.

This clone came up a few times. V and J are TRBV11-3 and TRBJ2-3; 7 nucleotides line up with TRBD2. From germline, CDR1 is SGHNT and CDR2 YENEEA. V trimming: 1 base; J trimming: 0 bases; junction bases outside the gene matches: 1. The CDR3 consists of 15 residues. Here the CDR3 DNA reads TGTGCCAGCAGCTTAGTGGGACTAAGCACAGATACGCAGTATTTT. Its translation is CASSLVGLSTDTQYF.